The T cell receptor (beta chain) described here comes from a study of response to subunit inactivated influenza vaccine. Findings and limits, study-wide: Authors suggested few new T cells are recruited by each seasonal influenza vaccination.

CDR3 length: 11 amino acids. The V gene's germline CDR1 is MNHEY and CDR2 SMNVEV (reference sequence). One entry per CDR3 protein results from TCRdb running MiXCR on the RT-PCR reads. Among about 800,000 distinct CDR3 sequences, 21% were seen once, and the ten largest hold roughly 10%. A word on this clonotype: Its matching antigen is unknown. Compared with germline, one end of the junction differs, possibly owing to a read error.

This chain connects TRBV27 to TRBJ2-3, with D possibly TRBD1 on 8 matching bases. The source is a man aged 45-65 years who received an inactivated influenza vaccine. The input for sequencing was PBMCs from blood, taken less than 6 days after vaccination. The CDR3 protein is CASRGGDRPTF. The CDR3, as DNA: TGTGCCAGCAGGGGGGGGGACAGGCCGACATTT.